This TCR beta chain was documented in a study of metastatic and nonmetastatic thyroid tumors. The CDR3 extends over 13 amino acids. CDR1 DFQATT and CDR2 SNEGSKA come from the germline V gene (reference sequence). V was pared by 6 bases and J by 3 bases, with 7 bases of the junction left unmatched. With MiXCR, TCRdb called clones anew from the PCR reads. Of approximately 35,000 clones listed, 35% to 40% are singletons. Every patient was untreated before thyroid surgery. The source material was tumor tissue. The chain uses TRBV20-1 and TRBJ1-2, with TRBD1 matching over 7 bases. This clonotype was obtained from a female donor with papillary thyroid cancer or a benign thyroid nodule (not recorded which). Some clones in this sample may be carry-over from other donors' samples. The CDR3 sequence: CSALTGTHYGYTF. CDR3 sequence (DNA): TGCAGTGCGCTGACAGGGACTCACTATGGCTACACCTTC.